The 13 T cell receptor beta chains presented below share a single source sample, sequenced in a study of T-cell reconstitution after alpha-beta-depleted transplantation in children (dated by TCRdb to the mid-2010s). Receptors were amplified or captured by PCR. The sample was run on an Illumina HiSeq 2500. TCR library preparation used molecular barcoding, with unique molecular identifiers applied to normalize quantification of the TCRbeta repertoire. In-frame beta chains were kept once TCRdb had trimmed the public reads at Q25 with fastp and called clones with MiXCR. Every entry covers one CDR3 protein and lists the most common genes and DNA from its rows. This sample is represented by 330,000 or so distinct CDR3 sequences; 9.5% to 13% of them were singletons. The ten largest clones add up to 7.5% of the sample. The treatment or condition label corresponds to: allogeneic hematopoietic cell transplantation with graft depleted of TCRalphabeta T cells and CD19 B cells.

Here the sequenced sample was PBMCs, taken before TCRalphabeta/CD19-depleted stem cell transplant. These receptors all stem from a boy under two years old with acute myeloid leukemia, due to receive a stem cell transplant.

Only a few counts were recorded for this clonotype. The DNA for the CDR3 is TGTGCCAGCAGCTATCTAGCGGGAGGAGAGACCCAGTACTTC. Residues: CASSYLAGGETQYF. The chain couples TRBV7-9 to TRBJ2-5; 11 bases line up with TRBD2. Unmatched junction bases numbered 2, after V lost 4 bases and J lost 4 bases. Germline-derived CDR1 and CDR2 are SEHNR and FQNEAQ (reference sequence). The length of the CDR3 is 14 residues.

CDR3 in amino acids: CASSLALSDADTQYF. The CDR3 DNA sequence: TGTGCCAGCAGCTTAGCACTTAGCGACGCAGATACGCAGTATTTT. The rearrangement links TRBV7-2 to TRBJ2-3, with TRBD2 as a possible D gene (5 bases). Per the germline V gene, CDR1 is SGHTA and CDR2 is FQGNSA. Trimming took 0 bases from V and 4 from J, leaving 11 bases between them. The CDR3 runs 15 residues. The entire variable domain, with the rest obtained from reference TRBV7-2 and TRBJ2-3, is as follows: GAGVSQSPSNKVTEKGKDVELRCDPISGHTALYWYRQSLGQGLEFLIYFQGNSAPDKSGLPSDRFSAERTGGSVSTLTIQRTQQEDSAVYLCASSLALSDADTQYFGPGTRLTVL.

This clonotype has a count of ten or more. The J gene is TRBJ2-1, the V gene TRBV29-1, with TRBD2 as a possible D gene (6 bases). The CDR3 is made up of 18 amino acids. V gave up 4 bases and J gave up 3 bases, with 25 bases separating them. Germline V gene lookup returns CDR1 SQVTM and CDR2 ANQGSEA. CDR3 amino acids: CSVVPLYLAASGYNEQFF. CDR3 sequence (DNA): TGCAGCGTTGTTCCCCTCTACTTAGCGGCCTCGGGCTACAATGAGCAGTTCTTC.

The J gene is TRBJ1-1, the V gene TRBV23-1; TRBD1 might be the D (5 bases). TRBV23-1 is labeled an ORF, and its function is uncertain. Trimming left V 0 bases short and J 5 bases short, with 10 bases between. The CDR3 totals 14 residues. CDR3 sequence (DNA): TGCGCCAGCAGTCAATCCCCGACAGTTACTGAAGCTTTCTTT. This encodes CASSQSPTVTEAFF.

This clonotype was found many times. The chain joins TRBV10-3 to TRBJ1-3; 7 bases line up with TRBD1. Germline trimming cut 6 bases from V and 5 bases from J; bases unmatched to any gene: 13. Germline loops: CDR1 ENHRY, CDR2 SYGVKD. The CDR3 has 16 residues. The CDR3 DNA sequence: TGTGCCATCAGAGTGTTGCCGTCGACAGGGAGAAACACCATATATTTT. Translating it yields CAIRVLPSTGRNTIYF.

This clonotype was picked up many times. Written as DNA, the CDR3 is TGTGCCAGCAGGGACGCGGGGAGATCCTACAATGAGCAGTTCTTC. Its protein product is CASRDAGRSYNEQFF. J is TRBJ2-1 and V is TRBV28; D might be TRBD2 (6 bases). In germline, CDR1 is MDHEN, CDR2 SYDVKM. CDR3 length: 15 amino acids. The V end lost 6 bases, the J end lost 1 base, and 13 bases lay between the germline ends. The variable domain in full, with the rest retrieved from reference TRBV28 and TRBJ2-1, is DVKVTQSSRYLVKRTGEKVFLECVQDMDHENMFWYRQDPGLGLRLIYFSYDVKMKEKGDIPEGYSVSREKKERFSLILESASTNQTSMYLCASRDAGRSYNEQFFGPGTRLTVL.

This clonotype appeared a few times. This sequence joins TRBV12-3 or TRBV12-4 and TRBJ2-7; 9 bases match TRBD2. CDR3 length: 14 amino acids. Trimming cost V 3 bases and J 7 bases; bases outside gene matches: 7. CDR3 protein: CASSFSSGNREQYF. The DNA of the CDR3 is TGTGCCAGCAGTTTCTCTAGCGGGAATCGAGAGCAGTACTTC.

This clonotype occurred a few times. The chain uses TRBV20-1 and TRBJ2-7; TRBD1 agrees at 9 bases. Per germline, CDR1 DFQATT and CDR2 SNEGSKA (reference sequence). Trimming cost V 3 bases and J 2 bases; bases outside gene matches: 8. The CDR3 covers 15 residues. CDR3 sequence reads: CSASLTGTGTYEQYF. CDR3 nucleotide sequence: TGCAGTGCTAGTCTTACCGGGACAGGGACCTACGAGCAGTACTTC.

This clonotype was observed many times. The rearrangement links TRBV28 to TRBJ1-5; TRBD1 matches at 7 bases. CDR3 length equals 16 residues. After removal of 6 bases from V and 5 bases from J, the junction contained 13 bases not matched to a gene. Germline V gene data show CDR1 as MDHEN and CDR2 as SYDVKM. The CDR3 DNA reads TGTGCCAGCAGGGGTACCGTCCGGGACAGAGATCAGCCCCAGCATTTT. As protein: CASRGTVRDRDQPQHF. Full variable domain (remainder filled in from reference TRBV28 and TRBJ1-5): DVKVTQSSRYLVKRTGEKVFLECVQDMDHENMFWYRQDPGLGLRLIYFSYDVKMKEKGDIPEGYSVSREKKERFSLILESASTNQTSMYLCASRGTVRDRDQPQHFGDGTRLSIL.

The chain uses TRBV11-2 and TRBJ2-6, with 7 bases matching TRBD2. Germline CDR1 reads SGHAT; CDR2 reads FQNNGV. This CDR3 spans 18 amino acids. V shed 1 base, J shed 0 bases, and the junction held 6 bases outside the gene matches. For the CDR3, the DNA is TGTGCCAGCAGCTTAGTAGGACTAGTCTTCTCTGGGGCCAACGTCCTGACTTTC. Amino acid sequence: CASSLVGLVFSGANVLTF.

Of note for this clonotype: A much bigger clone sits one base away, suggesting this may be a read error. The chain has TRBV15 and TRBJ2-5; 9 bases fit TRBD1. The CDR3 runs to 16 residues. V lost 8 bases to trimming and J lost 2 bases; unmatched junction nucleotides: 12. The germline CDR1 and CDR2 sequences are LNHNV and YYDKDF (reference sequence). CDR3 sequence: CATGDSTGGDQETQYF. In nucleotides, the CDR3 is TGTGCCACCGGCGACAGTACAGGGGGCGATCAAGAGACCCAGTACTTC.

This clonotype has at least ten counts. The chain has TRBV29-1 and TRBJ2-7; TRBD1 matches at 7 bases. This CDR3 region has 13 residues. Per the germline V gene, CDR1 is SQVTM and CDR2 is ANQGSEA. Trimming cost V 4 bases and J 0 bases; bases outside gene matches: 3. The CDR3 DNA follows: TGCAGCGTTGTGGACAGGTCCTCCTACGAGCAGTACTTC. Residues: CSVVDRSSYEQYF.

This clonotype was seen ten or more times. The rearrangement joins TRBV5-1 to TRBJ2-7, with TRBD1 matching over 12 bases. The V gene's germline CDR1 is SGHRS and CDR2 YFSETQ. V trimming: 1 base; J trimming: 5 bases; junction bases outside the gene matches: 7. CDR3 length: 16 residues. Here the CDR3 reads CASSLSWDRGRNEQYF. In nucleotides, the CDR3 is TGCGCCAGCAGCTTGAGTTGGGACAGGGGGCGAAACGAGCAGTACTTC.